These T cell receptor beta chains were read from a single sample in a study of T cells after yellow fever vaccination. TCRdb re-called the 5' RACE reads with MiXCR, one entry per CDR3 protein. Among about 85,000 distinct CDR3 sequences listed, 10% to 15% were seen once. Sequencing used CD8+ T cells not binding an NS4B(214-222) dextramer, sorted from PBMCs, obtained around 3 weeks after the first yellow fever vaccination. All receptors come from a young man who received the YFV17D yellow fever vaccine. The CDR3 runs from the conserved cysteine through the conserved F or W. A D gene is named only where the DNA matches it firmly. Expanded clones get a size class; other rows say once, few or many, or leave the size out.

-	TRBJ1-5	TRBV7-9	few	CASSVNRDNQPQHF	TGTGCCAGCAGCGTTAACAGGGACAATCAGCCCCAGCATTTT
-	TRBJ2-2	TRBV7-9	once	CASSSQDLGTGELFF	TGTGCCAGCAGCTCACAGGACCTGGGGACCGGGGAGCTGTTTTTT
-	TRBJ2-7	TRBV3-1	few	CASSEMGEQYF	TGTGCCAGCAGTGAAATGGGGGAGCAGTACTTC
-	TRBJ2-1	TRBV29-1	-	CSVRGGNEQFF	TGCAGCGTCAGGGGAGGCAATGAGCAGTTCTTC
-	TRBJ2-5	TRBV19	few	CASSALADQETQYF	TGTGCCAGTAGTGCCTTGGCAGACCAAGAGACCCAGTACTTC
-	TRBJ1-1	TRBV9	-	CASSVGDSHRTEAFF	TGTGCCAGCAGCGTAGGAGACAGCCATCGGACTGAAGCTTTCTTT
TRBD1	TRBJ2-3	TRBV27	-	CASSNYRGADTQYF	TGTGCCAGCAGCAACTACAGGGGAGCAGATACGCAGTATTTT
-	TRBJ2-2	TRBV5-1	many	CASSLLASETGELFF	TGCGCCAGCAGCTTGCTGGCTAGCGAGACCGGGGAGCTGTTTTTT
TRBD1	TRBJ1-2	TRBV12-3/TRBV12-4	-	CASTTGEGYTF	TGTGCCAGCACAACAGGGGAAGGCTACACCTTC
-	TRBJ2-5	TRBV6-2/TRBV6-3	-	CASKPDRGSDQYF	TGTGCCAGCAAGCCGGACCGGGGGAGTGACCAGTACTTC
-	TRBJ2-1	TRBV7-2	many	CASSSIPGTVYYNEQFF	TGTGCCAGCAGCTCCATTCCCGGGACTGTCTACTACAATGAGCAGTTCTTC
-	TRBJ2-1	TRBV6-5	many	CASSYGSHNEQFF	TGTGCCAGCAGTTACGGTTCACACAATGAGCAGTTCTTC
-	TRBJ2-1	TRBV20-1	-	CSARDSGGNRIDEQFF	TGCAGTGCTAGAGATTCGGGGGGCAATCGAATCGATGAGCAGTTCTTC
TRBD2	TRBJ2-1	TRBV4-3	few	CASSQYSGGGYEQFF	TGCGCCAGCAGCCAGTATAGCGGGGGAGGCTATGAGCAGTTCTTC
-	TRBJ1-2	TRBV6-1	-	CASSNPGLDGYTF	TGTGCCAGCTCAAATCCGGGACTTGATGGCTACACCTTC
-	TRBJ2-6	TRBV28	few	CASSAWDSSGLSGANVLTF	TGTGCCAGCAGTGCCTGGGACAGCTCGGGACTCTCTGGGGCCAACGTCCTGACTTTC
TRBD2	TRBJ2-1	TRBV19	few	CASRLAGSTEQFF	TGTGCCAGTCGACTAGCGGGTTCTACTGAGCAGTTCTTC
TRBD1	TRBJ1-2	TRBV13	few	CASSQQGDYGYTF	TGTGCCAGCAGCCAACAGGGGGACTATGGCTACACCTTC
-	TRBJ2-7	TRBV4-3	few	CASSWDGSYEQYF	TGCGCCAGCAGCTGGGACGGATCCTACGAGCAGTACTTC
TRBD2	TRBJ2-5	TRBV19	once	CASSPVAGGQGETQYF	TGTGCCAGTAGTCCGGTAGCGGGGGGCCAGGGAGAGACCCAGTACTTC
-	TRBJ2-2	TRBV27	-	CASSFKSANTGELFF	TGTGCCAGCAGTTTTAAGAGTGCGAACACCGGGGAGCTGTTTTTT
TRBD1	TRBJ2-7	TRBV30	few	CAWSVGQGYYEQYF	TGTGCCTGGAGTGTCGGACAGGGGTATTACGAGCAGTACTTC
-	TRBJ1-2	TRBV13	few	CASSLVGRSYGYTF	TGTGCCAGCAGCTTAGTGGGCAGAAGCTATGGCTACACCTTC
-	TRBJ2-5	TRBV3-1	-	CASSHYNGGEETQYF	TGTGCCAGCAGCCACTATAACGGGGGCGAAGAGACCCAGTACTTC
-	TRBJ2-3	TRBV11-3	few	CASSLLYLDHTQYF	TGTGCCAGCAGCTTACTATACCTCGACCATACGCAGTATTTT
-	TRBJ2-3	TRBV9	-	CASSVVGGTDTQYF	TGTGCCAGCAGCGTTGTTGGAGGCACAGATACGCAGTATTTT
TRBD2	TRBJ2-1	TRBV6-5	-	CASSYTIGRGGRNEQFF	TGTGCCAGCAGTTACACCATAGGGCGGGGGGGCAGGAATGAGCAGTTCTTC
-	TRBJ2-3	TRBV12-3/TRBV12-4	-	CASSLGRGYGTDTQYF	TGTGCCAGCAGTTTAGGTCGCGGGTACGGCACAGATACGCAGTATTTT
-	TRBJ1-5	TRBV12-3/TRBV12-4	-	CASSRDTINQPQHF	TGTGCCAGCAGCCGGGACACGATCAATCAGCCCCAGCATTTT
TRBD1	TRBJ2-5	TRBV5-1	-	CASSSSGTGPGETQYF	TGCGCCAGCAGCTCGTCCGGGACAGGGCCGGGAGAGACCCAGTACTTC
-	TRBJ2-2	TRBV5-6	-	CASSSLITNTGELFF	TGTGCCAGCAGCAGCCTTATTACGAACACCGGGGAGCTGTTTTTT
-	TRBJ1-1	TRBV28	few	CASSLSSKSNTEAFF	TGTGCCAGCAGCCTATCCAGCAAATCGAACACTGAAGCTTTCTTT
-	TRBJ1-5	TRBV20-1	-	CSARDFSSGGNQPQHF	TGCAGTGCTAGAGATTTCAGTTCTGGAGGCAATCAGCCCCAGCATTTT
TRBD1	TRBJ1-1	TRBV27	-	CASRKQGVGTEAFF	TGTGCCAGCAGAAAACAGGGGGTCGGGACTGAAGCTTTCTTT
-	TRBJ2-1	TRBV30	-	CAWSATSATNEQFF	TGTGCCTGGAGCGCAACGTCCGCAACCAATGAGCAGTTCTTC
-	TRBJ2-1	TRBV6-5	many	CASSYGGNEQFF	TGTGCCAGCAGTTACGGGGGGAATGAGCAGTTCTTC
-	TRBJ1-2	TRBV6-5	-	CASSYRGREGNGYTF	TGTGCCAGCAGTTACAGGGGAAGGGAAGGAAATGGCTACACCTTC
TRBD2	TRBJ2-3	TRBV4-2	many	CASSPATSGGADTQYF	TGTGCCAGCAGCCCCGCGACTAGCGGGGGGGCAGATACGCAGTATTTT
-	TRBJ2-1	TRBV6-2/TRBV6-3	few	CASRPGVGVWEQFF	TGTGCCAGCAGGCCGGGAGTCGGGGTTTGGGAGCAGTTCTTC
-	TRBJ2-1	TRBV5-1	-	CASSLGWDSNEQFF	TGCGCCAGCAGCTTGGGGTGGGATTCCAATGAGCAGTTCTTC
-	TRBJ2-7	TRBV7-6	-	CASSPGGGQDEQYF	TGTGCCAGCAGCCCTGGTGGGGGGCAGGACGAGCAGTACTTC
-	TRBJ2-7	TRBV29-1	few	CSVEGPDSYEQYF	TGCAGCGTTGAGGGACCTGACTCCTACGAGCAGTACTTC
TRBD2	TRBJ2-3	TRBV7-6	many	CASSLAAGWNTDTQYF	TGTGCCAGCAGCTTAGCAGCGGGGTGGAATACAGATACGCAGTATTTT
-	TRBJ2-7	TRBV27	-	CASTPGRGYEQYF	TGTGCCAGCACCCCTGGCCGGGGGTACGAGCAGTACTTC
-	TRBJ2-3	TRBV2	-	CASRGLDTQYF	TGTGCCAGCAGGGGACTAGATACGCAGTATTTT
TRBD1	TRBJ1-5	TRBV9	few	CASSETGDSNQPQHF	TGTGCCAGCAGCGAAACAGGGGATAGCAATCAGCCCCAGCATTTT
TRBD1	TRBJ1-5	TRBV5-6	few	CASSLGQGDQPQHF	TGTGCCAGCAGCTTGGGACAGGGGGATCAGCCCCAGCATTTT
-	TRBJ2-2	TRBV7-9	-	CASSFVTGELFF	TGTGCCAGCAGCTTTGTGACCGGGGAGCTGTTTTTT
-	TRBJ2-3	TRBV5-1	-	CASNAGTDTQYF	TGCGCCAGCAACGCGGGCACAGATACGCAGTATTTT
-	TRBJ2-2	TRBV7-3	-	CASSLQPNTGELFF	TGTGCCAGCAGCTTACAACCTAACACCGGGGAGCTGTTTTTT
TRBD1	TRBJ2-3	TRBV6-1	few	CASSHRTGVGTDTQYF	TGTGCCAGCAGCCACCGGACAGGGGTCGGGACAGATACGCAGTATTTT
TRBD2	TRBJ2-3	TRBV3-1	-	CASSQVASGVPTDTQYF	TGTGCCAGCAGCCAAGTGGCTAGCGGGGTCCCCACAGATACGCAGTATTTT
TRBD1	TRBJ2-2	TRBV7-9	-	CASSPGQGNTGELFF	TGTGCCAGCAGCCCAGGACAGGGCAACACCGGGGAGCTGTTTTTT
-	TRBJ1-3	TRBV2	-	CASSSTPSGNTIYF	TGTGCCAGCAGTTCCACGCCCTCTGGAAACACCATATATTTT
-	TRBJ2-5	TRBV4-2	-	CASSQDSSREETQYF	TGTGCCAGCAGCCAAGATAGTAGCAGGGAAGAGACCCAGTACTTC
-	TRBJ2-3	TRBV12-3/TRBV12-4	few	CASSAGLGTDTQYF	TGTGCCAGCAGTGCCGGACTGGGCACAGATACGCAGTATTTT
-	TRBJ2-2	TRBV9	many	CASSVGVGAGELFF	TGTGCCAGCAGCGTCGGAGTCGGTGCGGGGGAGCTGTTTTTT
TRBD1	TRBJ2-7	TRBV7-9	many	CASSLDRGLIYEQYF	TGTGCCAGCAGCTTAGACAGGGGCCTGATCTACGAGCAGTACTTC
-	TRBJ2-3	TRBV7-3	few	CASSLSGPGDTQYF	TGTGCCAGCAGCTTAAGCGGGCCCGGCGATACGCAGTATTTT
-	TRBJ2-7	TRBV4-1	few	CASSQTTGALHYEQYF	TGCGCCAGCAGCCAAACTACAGGCGCACTTCACTACGAGCAGTACTTC